This T cell receptor beta chain was identified during a study of blood T cell repertoires in COVID-19. The repertoire was sequenced with immunoSEQ multiplex PCR; TCRdb's copy has only in-frame clones and lacks some. The data show approximately 60,000 clones, approximately 82% seen once. Germline CDR1 reads SGHAT; CDR2 reads FQNNGV. This CDR3 spans 14 amino acids. J was trimmed by 5 bases and V by 1 base; bases with no gene match: 3. What was sequenced was peripheral blood. The TCR sequence derives from a human donor in a cohort sampled during active COVID-19. The rearrangement joins TRBV11-2 to TRBJ2-5; 8 bases align to TRBD1. CDR3 nucleotide sequence: TGTGCCAGCAGCTTAGCAGGGGGCGGTGAGACCCAGTACTTC. Translated: CASSLAGGGETQYF.